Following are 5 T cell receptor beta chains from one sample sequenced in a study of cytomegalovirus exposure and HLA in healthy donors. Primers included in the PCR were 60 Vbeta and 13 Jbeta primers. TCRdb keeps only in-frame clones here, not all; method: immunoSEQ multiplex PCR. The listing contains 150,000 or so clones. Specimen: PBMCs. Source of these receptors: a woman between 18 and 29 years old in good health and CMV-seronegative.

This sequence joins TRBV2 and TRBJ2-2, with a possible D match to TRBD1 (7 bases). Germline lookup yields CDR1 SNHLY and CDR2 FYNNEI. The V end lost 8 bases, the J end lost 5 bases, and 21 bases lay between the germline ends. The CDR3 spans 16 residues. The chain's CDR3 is CASSTLQGRLTGELFF. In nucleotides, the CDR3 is TGTGCCAGCTCCACCCTACAGGGGAGGTTGACCGGGGAGCTGTTTTTT.

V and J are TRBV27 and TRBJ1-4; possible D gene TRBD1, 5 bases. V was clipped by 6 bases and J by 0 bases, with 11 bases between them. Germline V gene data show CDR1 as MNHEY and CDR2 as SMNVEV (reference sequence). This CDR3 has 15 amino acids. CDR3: CASSDLGATNEKLFF. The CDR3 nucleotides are TGTGCCAGCAGCGATTTAGGGGCAACTAATGAAAAACTGTTTTTT.

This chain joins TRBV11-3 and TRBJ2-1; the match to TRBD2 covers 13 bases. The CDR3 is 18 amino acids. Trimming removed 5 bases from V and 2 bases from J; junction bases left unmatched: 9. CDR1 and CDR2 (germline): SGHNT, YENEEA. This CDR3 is CASSARTSGRFAYNEQFF. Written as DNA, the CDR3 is TGTGCCAGCAGCGCCCGGACTAGCGGGAGATTTGCCTACAATGAGCAGTTCTTC.

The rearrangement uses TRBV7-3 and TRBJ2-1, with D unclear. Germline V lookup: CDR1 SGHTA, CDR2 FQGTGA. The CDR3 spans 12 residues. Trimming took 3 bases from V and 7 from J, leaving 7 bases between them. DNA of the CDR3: TGTGCCAGCAGCTTGGAGCTGAATGAGCAGTTCTTC. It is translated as CASSLELNEQFF.

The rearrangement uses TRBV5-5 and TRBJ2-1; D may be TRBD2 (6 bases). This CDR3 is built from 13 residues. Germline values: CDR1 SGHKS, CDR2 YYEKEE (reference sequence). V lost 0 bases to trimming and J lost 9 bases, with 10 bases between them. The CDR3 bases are TGTGCCAGCAGCTTGGGACTAGTCCCTGAGCAGTTCTTC. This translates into CASSLGLVPEQFF. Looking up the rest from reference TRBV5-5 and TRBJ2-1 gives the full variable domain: DAGVTQSPTHLIKTRGQQVTLRCSPISGHKSVSWYQQVLGQGPQFIFQYYEKEERGRGNFPDRFSARQFPNYSSELNVNALLLGDSALYLCASSLGLVPEQFFGPGTRLTVL.